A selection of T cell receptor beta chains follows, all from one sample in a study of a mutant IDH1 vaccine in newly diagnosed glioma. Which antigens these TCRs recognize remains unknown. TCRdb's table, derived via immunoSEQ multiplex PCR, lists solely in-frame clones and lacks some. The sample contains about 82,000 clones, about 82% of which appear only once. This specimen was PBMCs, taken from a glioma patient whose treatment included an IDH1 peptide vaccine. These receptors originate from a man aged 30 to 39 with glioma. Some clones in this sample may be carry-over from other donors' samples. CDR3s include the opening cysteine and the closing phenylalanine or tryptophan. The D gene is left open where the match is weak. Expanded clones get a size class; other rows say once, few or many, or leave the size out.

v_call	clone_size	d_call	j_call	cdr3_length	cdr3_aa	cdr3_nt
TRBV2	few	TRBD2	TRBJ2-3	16	CASRVSGRAGTDTQYF	TGTGCCAGCAGGGTCTCCGGGAGGGCGGGCACAGATACGCAGTATTTT
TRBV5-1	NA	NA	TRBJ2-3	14	CASSLNDGTDTQYF	TGCGCCAGCAGCTTGAACGACGGGACAGATACGCAGTATTTT
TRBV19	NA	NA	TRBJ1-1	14	CASSIVTMNTEAFF	TGTGCCAGTAGTATAGTCACTATGAACACTGAAGCTTTCTTT
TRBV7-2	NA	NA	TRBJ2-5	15	CASSTGGLPEETQYF	TGTGCCAGCAGCACGGGCGGGCTGCCTGAAGAGACCCAGTACTTC
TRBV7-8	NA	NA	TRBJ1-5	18	CASSPRQGSVLGNQPQHF	TGTGCCAGCAGCCCACGGCAGGGATCCGTCCTCGGGAATCAGCCCCAGCATTTT
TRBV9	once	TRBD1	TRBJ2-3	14	CASSVGTGPDTQYF	TGTGCCAGCAGCGTAGGGACAGGGCCAGATACGCAGTATTTT
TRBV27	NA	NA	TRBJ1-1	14	CASSLWRTNTEAFF	TGTGCCAGCAGTTTATGGAGGACGAACACTGAAGCTTTCTTT
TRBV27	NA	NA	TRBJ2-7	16	CASSPSQGENVDEQYF	TGTGCCAGCAGTCCGTCACAGGGAGAGAATGTGGACGAGCAGTACTTC
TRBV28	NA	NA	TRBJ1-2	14	CASSPGHFNYGYTF	TGTGCCAGCAGTCCGGGACATTTTAACTATGGCTACACCTTC
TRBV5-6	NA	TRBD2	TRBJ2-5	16	CASSKTSGGRQETQYF	TGTGCCAGCAGCAAGACTAGCGGGGGGCGCCAAGAGACCCAGTACTTC
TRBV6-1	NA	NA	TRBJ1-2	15	CASSEGPGPIYGYTF	TGTGCCAGCAGTGAAGGACCGGGCCCGATCTATGGCTACACCTTC
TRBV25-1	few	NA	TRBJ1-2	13	CASSVGTGYGYTF	TGTGCCAGCAGTGTGGGGACCGGCTATGGCTACACCTTC
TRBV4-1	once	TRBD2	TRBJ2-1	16	CASSPQLAGGPDEQFF	TGCGCCAGCAGCCCTCAACTAGCGGGGGGGCCGGATGAGCAGTTCTTC
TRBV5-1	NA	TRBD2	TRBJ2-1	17	CASSLAGRGGSYNEQFF	TGCGCCAGCAGCTTGGCTGGGCGGGGGGGTTCCTACAATGAGCAGTTCTTC
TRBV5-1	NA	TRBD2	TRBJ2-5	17	CASSLARAGGLGETQYF	TGCGCCAGCAGCTTGGCACGAGCGGGGGGGTTAGGAGAGACCCAGTACTTC
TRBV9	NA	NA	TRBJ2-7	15	CASSVAPGIDYEQYF	TGTGCCAGCAGCGTAGCCCCGGGAATCGATTACGAGCAGTACTTC
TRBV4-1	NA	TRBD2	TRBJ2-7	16	CASSHIAGGTQHEQYF	TGCGCCAGCAGCCATATAGCGGGGGGGACCCAGCACGAGCAGTACTTC
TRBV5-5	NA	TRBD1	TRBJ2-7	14	CASSLGDRAYEQYF	TGTGCCAGCAGCTTGGGGGACAGGGCCTACGAGCAGTACTTC
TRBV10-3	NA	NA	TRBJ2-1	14	CAISSVSSYNEQFF	TGTGCCATCTCTAGCGTCAGCTCCTACAATGAGCAGTTCTTC
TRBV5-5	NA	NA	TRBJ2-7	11	CASSLAYEQYF	TGTGCCAGCAGCTTGGCCTACGAGCAGTACTTC
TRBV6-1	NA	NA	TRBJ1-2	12	CASSEAGNGYTF	TGTGCCAGCAGTGAAGCAGGGAATGGCTACACCTTC
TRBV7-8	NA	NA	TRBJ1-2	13	CASSLVQQGGYTF	TGTGCCAGCAGCTTAGTTCAGCAGGGCGGCTACACCTTC
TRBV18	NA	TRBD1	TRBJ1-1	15	CASSQQGASGTEAFF	TGTGCCAGCTCACAGCAGGGGGCAAGTGGGACTGAAGCTTTCTTT
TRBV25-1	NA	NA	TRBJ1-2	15	CASSEFGGGNYGYTF	TGTGCCAGCAGTGAATTCGGAGGCGGGAACTATGGCTACACCTTC
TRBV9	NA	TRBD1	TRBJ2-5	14	CASSPGTGRETQYF	TGTGCCAGCAGCCCTGGGACAGGGAGAGAGACCCAGTACTTC
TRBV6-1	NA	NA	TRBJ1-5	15	CASSAATQGVQPQHF	TGTGCCAGCAGCGCCGCTACACAGGGAGTCCAGCCCCAGCATTTT
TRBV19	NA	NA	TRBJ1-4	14	CASRDGSTNEKLFF	TGTGCCAGTAGGGACGGATCAACTAATGAAAAACTGTTTTTT
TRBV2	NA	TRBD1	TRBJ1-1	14	CASRGQPMNTEAFF	TGTGCCAGCAGGGGACAGCCAATGAACACTGAAGCTTTCTTT
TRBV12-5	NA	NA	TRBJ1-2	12	CASGFSAAANDF	TGTGCTAGTGGTTTCTCTGCGGCAGCCAACGACTTC
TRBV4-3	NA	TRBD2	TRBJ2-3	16	CASSQGRSGGRDTQYF	TGCGCCAGCAGCCAAGGGCGTAGCGGGGGCAGGGATACGCAGTATTTT